These 24 T cell receptor beta chains came from one sample sequenced in a study of graft-versus-host responses after intestinal transplantation. Measured with immunoSEQ multiplex PCR; TCRdb has only the in-frame clones, and not every one. In the table there are tens of thousands of clones, roughly 90% of which are singletons. These receptors are not linked to any known antigen. Specimen: unstimulated CD4+ T cells sorted from spleen or lymph node cells, collected before intestinal transplant. The receptors originated from a human donor who received an intestinal transplant.

J is TRBJ1-1 and V is TRBV25-1; TRBD1 agrees at 7 bases. CDR1 and CDR2 (germline): MGHDK, SYGVNS. The CDR3 is 13 amino acids. The junction had 6 bases not matched to a gene; V was cut back by 7 bases and J by 4 bases. The CDR3 sequence: CASTYRGSTEAFF. CDR3 DNA: TGTGCCAGCACCTACAGGGGATCCACTGAAGCTTTCTTT.

This clone was recorded once. J is TRBJ2-1 and V is TRBV6-5; TRBD1 matches 7 bases. Germline V gene lookup returns CDR1 MNHEY and CDR2 SVGAGI. CDR3 length: 14 residues. The junction had 3 bases not matched to a gene; V was cut back by 3 bases and J by 4 bases. The CDR3 region is CASSYGTAYNEQFF. CDR3 nucleotides: TGTGCCAGCAGTTATGGGACAGCATACAATGAGCAGTTCTTC.

The chain links TRBV5-1 to TRBJ1-1, with D tentatively TRBD1 (5 bases). Trimming left V 4 bases short and J 2 bases short, with 12 bases between. The CDR3 consists of 14 residues. Germline V gene data show CDR1 as SGHRS and CDR2 as YFSETQ. The CDR3 DNA reads as TGCGCCAGCAGCCTACGACAGTTAAACACTGAAGCTTTCTTT. It is translated as CASSLRQLNTEAFF.

The CDR3 sequence is CASRGGSQETQYF. For the CDR3, the DNA is TGTGCCAGCAGGGGCGGGAGCCAAGAGACCCAGTACTTC. The chain joins TRBV2 to TRBJ2-5; 7 nucleotides align to TRBD2. Per the germline V gene, CDR1 is SNHLY and CDR2 is FYNNEI. Losses at the gene ends were 6 bases for V and 1 base for J; bases not matched to a gene: 2. This CDR3 contains 13 residues.

The rearrangement links TRBV5-1 to TRBJ2-2, with 12 bases lining up with TRBD2. The CDR3 loop spans 16 amino acids. Trimming cost V 4 bases and J 5 bases; bases outside gene matches: 6. Germline loops: CDR1 SGHRS, CDR2 YFSETQ. The CDR3 reads CASSLILAGGTGELFF. DNA of the CDR3: TGCGCCAGCAGCCTAATACTAGCGGGGGGAACCGGGGAGCTGTTTTTT.

V and J are TRBV10-1 and TRBJ1-2; D may be TRBD1 (6 bases). The CDR3 runs to 13 residues. The germline gives CDR1 WNHNN, CDR2 SYGVQD (reference sequence). V was cut by 6 bases and J by 3 bases, with 11 bases left in between. CDR3 DNA sequence: TGCGCCAGCAGCCGGGACACCGACTATGGCTACACCTTC. Encoded protein: CASSRDTDYGYTF.

The chain employs TRBV5-1 and TRBJ1-4; a weak D match, TRBD1 (5 bases). CDR3 length: 13 amino acids. Deletions cut 6 bases from V and 3 bases from J, with 9 bases between. Germline V CDR1 and CDR2: SGHRS, YFSETQ. The CDR3 region is CASTTEANEKLFF. CDR3 sequence (DNA): TGCGCCAGCACGACAGAGGCTAATGAAAAACTGTTTTTT.

The chain links TRBV5-5 to TRBJ2-5, with 7 nucleotides matching TRBD2. Trimming took 0 bases from V and 7 from J; bases not matched to a gene: 6. Germline V gene sequence: CDR1 SGHKS, CDR2 YYEKEE (reference sequence). The CDR3 is 14 amino acids. CDR3: CASSLEGREGTQYF. The CDR3 DNA is TGTGCCAGCAGCTTGGAGGGCAGGGAGGGGACCCAGTACTTC. Filled out from reference TRBV5-5 and TRBJ2-5, the complete variable domain reads DAGVTQSPTHLIKTRGQQVTLRCSPISGHKSVSWYQQVLGQGPQFIFQYYEKEERGRGNFPDRFSARQFPNYSSELNVNALLLGDSALYLCASSLEGREGTQYFGPGTRLLVL.

This clone appeared a few times. This chain links TRBV29-1 with TRBJ1-1; D may be TRBD1 (6 bases). The CDR3 has 13 residues. The V gene's germline CDR1 is SQVTM and CDR2 ANQGSEA. Trimming took 6 bases from V and 11 from J, leaving 22 bases between them. The DNA of the CDR3 is TGCAGCGTCCCCGTGGGGGGGGGCGTGAGGGCTTTCTTT. Translation gives CSVPVGGGVRAFF.

The gene calls are TRBV7-9 and TRBJ2-5; D is undetermined. V lost 5 bases, J lost 0 bases, and 13 bases lay in between. Germline V gene lookup returns CDR1 SEHNR and CDR2 FQNEAQ (reference sequence). The CDR3 is 15 residues long. The CDR3 bases are TGTGCCAGCAGCCCCCTCGCGAGCCACCAAGAGACCCAGTACTTC. Encoded protein: CASSPLASHQETQYF.

The chain uses TRBV6-5 and TRBJ2-1; no reliable D call. The length of the CDR3 is 11 residues. Germline V gene sequence: CDR1 MNHEY, CDR2 SVGAGI. V was cut by 6 bases and J by 6 bases, with 6 bases left in between. The CDR3 spells CASRNGNEQFF. For the CDR3, the DNA is TGTGCCAGCAGGAACGGCAATGAGCAGTTCTTC.

The chain is built from TRBV25-1 and TRBJ2-6; D is ambiguous. Germline V gene data show CDR1 as MGHDK and CDR2 as SYGVNS. This CDR3 has 14 residues. The V end was cut by 1 base, the J end by 4 bases, with 5 bases between. The CDR3 is CASSEFGGANVLTF. The DNA of the CDR3 is TGTGCCAGCAGTGAATTTGGCGGGGCCAACGTCCTGACTTTC.

This chain joins TRBV7-2 and TRBJ2-3; 7 bases match TRBD2. There are 16 residues in the CDR3. Germline CDR1 is SGHTA and CDR2 is FQGNSA. V shed 5 bases and J 6 bases; nucleotides not matched to a gene: 14. The CDR3 coding sequence is TGTGCCAGCAGCCCGCCGGGACTTGCGGGGGTGGATACGCAGTATTTT. Translation gives CASSPPGLAGVDTQYF.

The chain combines TRBV7-3 with TRBJ1-4; 7 nucleotides match TRBD1. The germline gives CDR1 SGHTA, CDR2 FQGTGA. V shed 5 bases, J shed 8 bases, and the junction held 8 bases outside the gene matches. The CDR3 covers 14 residues. CDR3 DNA sequence: TGTGCCAGCAGCCCTGGAACACAGGGGGAAAAACTGTTTTTT. Its protein is CASSPGTQGEKLFF.

This chain links TRBV28 with TRBJ1-2; D uncertain. The CDR3 runs to 13 residues. V shed 4 bases and J shed 4 bases, with 10 bases lying between them. Per germline, CDR1 MDHEN and CDR2 SYDVKM. CDR3 DNA: TGTGCCAGCAGTTCCCGTGGGAGCTATGGCTACACCTTC. Its translation: CASSSRGSYGYTF.

This clone was picked up a small number of times. The chain employs TRBV29-1 and TRBJ2-7; 9 bases match TRBD2. J gave up 5 bases and V 5 bases, and 1 base lay outside the gene matches. This CDR3 region has 11 residues. Germline assignment: CDR1 SQVTM and CDR2 ANQGSEA. Written as DNA, the CDR3 is TGCAGCGTTAGCGGGGGGCACGAGCAGTACTTC. Its translation: CSVSGGHEQYF.

The rearrangement joins TRBV19 to TRBJ2-7; 13 bases align to TRBD2. The V gene end was trimmed by 3 bases and the J gene end by 7 bases; junction bases not matched to a gene: 9. Germline lookup yields CDR1 LNHDA and CDR2 SQIVND (reference sequence). The CDR3 runs to 16 residues. Here the CDR3 reads CASSIFTSGGATEQYF. CDR3 sequence (DNA): TGTGCCAGTAGTATCTTCACTAGCGGGGGGGCGACGGAGCAGTACTTC.

This clone turned up a few times. J is TRBJ2-5 and V is TRBV5-6; 8 positions agree with TRBD1. The CDR3 has 14 residues. CDR1 and CDR2 (germline): SGHDT, YYEEEE. V was pared by 0 bases and J by 2 bases, with 0 bases of the junction left unmatched. The CDR3 nucleotides are TGTGCCAGCAGCTTGGGACAGGGGCAAGAGACCCAGTACTTC. It translates to CASSLGQGQETQYF.

The rearrangement joins TRBV7-2 to TRBJ1-2; tentatively, D is TRBD1 (5 bases). CDR3 size: 15 residues. Germline V gene data show CDR1 as SGHTA and CDR2 as FQGNSA. V lost 1 base and J 6 bases, leaving 15 bases between the germline ends. CDR3: CASSLGVAGQDGYTF. Written as DNA, the CDR3 is TGTGCCAGCAGCTTAGGCGTCGCAGGGCAGGATGGCTACACCTTC.

The chain has TRBV2 and TRBJ2-3; 7 bases align to TRBD1. The CDR3 totals 13 residues. V gave up 7 bases and J gave up 3 bases; unmatched junction bases: 4. The germline CDR1 and CDR2 sequences are SNHLY and FYNNEI. This CDR3 is CASKAGGTDTQYF. CDR3 sequence (DNA): TGTGCCAGCAAGGCAGGGGGAACAGATACGCAGTATTTT. The entire variable domain, with the rest obtained from reference TRBV2 and TRBJ2-3, is as follows: EPEVTQTPSHQVTQMGQEVILRCVPISNHLYFYWYRQILGQKVEFLVSFYNNEISEKSEIFDDQFSVERPDGSNFTLKIRSTKLEDSAMYFCASKAGGTDTQYFGPGTRLTVL.

CDR3 bases: TGTGCCAGTAGTATAGCAGCGGGGAGAATATCCGAGCAGTACTTC. Translating it yields CASSIAAGRISEQYF. This sequence joins TRBV19 and TRBJ2-7; 7 bases map to TRBD2. J was trimmed by 6 bases and V by 1 base; bases with no gene match: 9. The CDR3 totals 15 residues. Germline V gives CDR1 LNHDA, CDR2 SQIVND (reference sequence).

The rearrangement joins TRBV18 to TRBJ1-1; D remains unclear. V was pared by 0 bases and J by 6 bases, with 17 bases between. The CDR3 contains 16 residues. The germline V gene has CDR1 KGHSH and CDR2 LQKENI. This chain's CDR3 is CASSPPRERDLPEAFF. In DNA, the CDR3 is TGTGCCAGCTCACCACCGCGCGAGAGAGACTTGCCTGAAGCTTTCTTT.

The chain carries TRBV19 and TRBJ2-3, with D unresolved. The germline gives CDR1 LNHDA, CDR2 SQIVND (reference sequence). Deletions cut 5 bases from V and 0 bases from J, with 6 bases between. The CDR3 is made up of 13 amino acids. The CDR3 loop is CASSAGSTDTQYF. CDR3 DNA: TGTGCCAGTAGTGCCGGTAGCACAGATACGCAGTATTTT. The variable domain in full, completed from reference TRBV19 and TRBJ2-3, reads DGGITQSPKYLFRKEGQNVTLSCEQNLNHDAMYWYRQDPGQGLRLIYYSQIVNDFQKGDIAEGYSVSREKKESFPLTVTSAQKNPTAFYLCASSAGSTDTQYFGPGTRLTVL.

This clone occurred once. This rearrangement joins TRBV27 to TRBJ1-3; the match to TRBD1 covers 8 bases. The CDR3 loop spans 15 amino acids. Germline-derived CDR1 and CDR2 are MNHEY and SMNVEV (reference sequence). V lost 8 bases and J lost 4; bases outside the gene matches: 10. The CDR3 spells CASPETGVSGNTIYF. The CDR3 DNA reads TGTGCCAGCCCAGAGACAGGGGTGAGCGGAAACACCATATATTTT.